The rows below give T cell receptor beta chains drawn from one sample of a study of blood T cells in healthy people across ages. TCRdb reanalysed the 5' RACE reads using MiXCR and keeps one entry per CDR3 protein. The sample lists more than 900,000 distinct CDR3 sequences; under 30% were seen once. In addition, the sample was reused for a study of T cells of mothers and their children.

The sample taken for sequencing was blood. The receptors shown here come from a girl aged 2 to 9 in good health. Both conserved end residues are trimmed from each CDR3.

J: NA
V: TRBV5-1
CDR3: ASSLPAGDTMGYEQF

J: TRBJ2-1
V: TRBV4-1
CDR3: ASSGQTGIGNEQF

J: TRBJ2-1
V: TRBV24-1
CDR3: ATSAGDGEQF

J: TRBJ1-4
V: TRBV7-9
CDR3: ASSLFVGRLF

J: TRBJ1-4
V: TRBV7-2
CDR3: ASRPGVGFGKLF

J: NA
V: TRBV29-1
CDR3: SGGQYNEQF

J: TRBJ2-5
V: TRBV6-2/TRBV6-3
CDR3: ASSSFSTPGTQY

J: TRBJ2-5
V: TRBV5-1
CDR3: ASSLPSGSGEAQY

J: TRBJ1-4
V: TRBV12-3/TRBV12-4
CDR3: ASRRETNEKLF

J: TRBJ2-3
V: TRBV2
CDR3: ASKWDSTDTQY

J: TRBJ1-2
V: TRBV12-5
CDR3: ASGPGTDYGYT

J: TRBJ2-5
V: TRBV6-6
CDR3: ASSPSSGSETQY

J: TRBJ2-3
V: TRBV27
CDR3: ASSLWGLAGGPSSTDTQY

J: TRBJ1-2
V: TRBV10-2
CDR3: ASSGSQGGGYT

J: TRBJ1-6
V: TRBV20-1
CDR3: SARDPGGDSPLH

J: TRBJ2-7
V: TRBV6-6
CDR3: ASSYLRDRVNEQY

J: TRBJ2-6
V: TRBV29-1
CDR3: SVRDGLPGANVLT

J: TRBJ2-7
V: TRBV27
CDR3: ASSPNPSYEQY

J: TRBJ2-5
V: TRBV20-1
CDR3: SARAPLWTGGSETQY

J: TRBJ2-4
V: TRBV20-1
CDR3: SAREQGYIQY

J: TRBJ2-7
V: TRBV12-3/TRBV12-4
CDR3: ASSPGQTPSYEQY

J: TRBJ2-1
V: TRBV7-2
CDR3: ASSPSGDGYNEQF

J: NA
V: TRBV6-1
CDR3: ASSEQGGTETQY

J: TRBJ2-1
V: TRBV2
CDR3: AVREIAGVTDEQF

J: TRBJ2-3
V: TRBV7-8
CDR3: ASSLVFGITDTQY

J: TRBJ2-3
V: TRBV19
CDR3: ASSQGLAGLTDTQY

J: TRBJ1-2
V: TRBV9
CDR3: ANSVVASAEGYGYT

J: TRBJ2-5
V: TRBV9
CDR3: ASSDRLAGEETQY

J: TRBJ2-2
V: TRBV4-3
CDR3: ASSQDHRGTGELF